This T cell receptor (beta chain) was profiled in a study of shared clonotypes between healthy human individuals. The material for each subset, its genomic DNA, was split evenly across several immunoSEQ plates. Using immunoSEQ multiplex PCR, the repertoire was profiled, and TCRdb retains in-frame clones only, with some absent. The top ten hold roughly 1.2% of the sample, which has some 1.5 million clones, 95% to 97% seen once. The CDR3 is 13 residues long. V lost 5 bases to trimming and J lost 5 bases, with 12 bases between them. Looked up from germline, CDR1 is MDHEN and CDR2 is SYDVKM. The source of this sequence is a man aged 30 to 39 in good health. Sequencing was carried out using naive CD4+ T cells sorted from blood. Documented subset: CD45RA+ positively selected. The rearrangement joins TRBV28 to TRBJ1-2; no clear D gene. The CDR3 DNA is TGTGCCAGCAGTCCCACAACGGAATATGGCTACACCTTC. This sequence encodes CASSPTTEYGYTF.